The 5 T cell receptor beta chains presented below share a single source sample, sequenced in a study of blood T cells in healthy people across ages. It was with a sample-barcoded 5' primer and a J-beta primer mix that a second PCR of roughly 7 to 12 cycles was run. From the 5' RACE reads, TCRdb called clonotypes with MiXCR, one entry per CDR3 protein. In the table there are 1,500,000 or so distinct CDR3 sequences, 42% of which are singletons. Sequencing was carried out using blood. Receptors originate from a woman aged 18-29 years in good health.

This clonotype appeared a few times. V gene TRBV5-1 combines with J gene TRBJ1-2; D gene unclear. Trimming stripped 4 bases from V and 6 bases from J, with 16 bases between. Germline V gene data show CDR1 as SGHRS and CDR2 as YFSETQ. CDR3 length: 14 amino acids. The CDR3 protein is CASSRTSRSDGYTF. CDR3 sequence (DNA): TGCGCCAGCAGCCGGACTTCCCGGAGCGATGGCTACACCTTC.

The V and J genes are TRBV27 and TRBJ2-7; tentatively, D is TRBD1 or TRBD2 (5 bases each). Germline V gene data show CDR1 as MNHEY and CDR2 as SMNVEV (reference sequence). V lost 2 bases, J lost 0 bases, and 14 bases lay in between. The CDR3 has 16 residues. CDR3 residues: CASSLGGQAPSYEQYF. CDR3 sequence (DNA): TGTGCCAGCAGTTTAGGGGGTCAGGCACCCTCCTACGAGCAGTACTTC.

The chain combines TRBV30 with TRBJ2-1; the match to TRBD2 covers 7 bases. The germline V gene has CDR1 GTSNPN and CDR2 SVGIG (reference sequence). The CDR3 runs 15 residues. The J segment lost 5 bases and the V segment lost 8 bases, leaving 15 bases of the junction unmatched. The CDR3 reads CARRDYSLLHNEQFF. Written as DNA, the CDR3 is TGTGCCCGGCGGGACTACTCCTTACTACACAATGAGCAGTTCTTC.

The chain recombines TRBV6-6 with TRBJ1-2; no reliable D call. The V and J ends lost 3 bases and 1 base respectively, with 15 bases between them. Germline V gives CDR1 MNHNY, CDR2 SVGAGI (reference sequence). The CDR3 is made up of 16 amino acids. The CDR3 is CASSYLTAAGNYGYTF. CDR3 bases: TGTGCCAGCAGTTATTTGACCGCGGCGGGTAACTATGGCTACACCTTC.

V usage is TRBV7-9 and J usage is TRBJ1-5; D not resolved. V was clipped by 5 bases and J by 2 bases, with 16 bases between them. The CDR3 totals 16 residues. The germline CDR1 and CDR2 sequences are SEHNR and FQNEAQ (reference sequence). Here the CDR3 DNA reads TGTGCCAGCAGCCCAGGACCTCAAAAAGGCAATCAGCCCCAGCATTTT. Translated: CASSPGPQKGNQPQHF. Full variable domain (remainder filled in from reference TRBV7-9 and TRBJ1-5): DTGVSQNPRHKITKRGQNVTFRCDPISEHNRLYWYRQTLGQGPEFLTYFQNEAQLEKSRLLSDRFSAERPKGSFSTLEIQRTEQGDSAMYLCASSPGPQKGNQPQHFGDGTRLSIL.